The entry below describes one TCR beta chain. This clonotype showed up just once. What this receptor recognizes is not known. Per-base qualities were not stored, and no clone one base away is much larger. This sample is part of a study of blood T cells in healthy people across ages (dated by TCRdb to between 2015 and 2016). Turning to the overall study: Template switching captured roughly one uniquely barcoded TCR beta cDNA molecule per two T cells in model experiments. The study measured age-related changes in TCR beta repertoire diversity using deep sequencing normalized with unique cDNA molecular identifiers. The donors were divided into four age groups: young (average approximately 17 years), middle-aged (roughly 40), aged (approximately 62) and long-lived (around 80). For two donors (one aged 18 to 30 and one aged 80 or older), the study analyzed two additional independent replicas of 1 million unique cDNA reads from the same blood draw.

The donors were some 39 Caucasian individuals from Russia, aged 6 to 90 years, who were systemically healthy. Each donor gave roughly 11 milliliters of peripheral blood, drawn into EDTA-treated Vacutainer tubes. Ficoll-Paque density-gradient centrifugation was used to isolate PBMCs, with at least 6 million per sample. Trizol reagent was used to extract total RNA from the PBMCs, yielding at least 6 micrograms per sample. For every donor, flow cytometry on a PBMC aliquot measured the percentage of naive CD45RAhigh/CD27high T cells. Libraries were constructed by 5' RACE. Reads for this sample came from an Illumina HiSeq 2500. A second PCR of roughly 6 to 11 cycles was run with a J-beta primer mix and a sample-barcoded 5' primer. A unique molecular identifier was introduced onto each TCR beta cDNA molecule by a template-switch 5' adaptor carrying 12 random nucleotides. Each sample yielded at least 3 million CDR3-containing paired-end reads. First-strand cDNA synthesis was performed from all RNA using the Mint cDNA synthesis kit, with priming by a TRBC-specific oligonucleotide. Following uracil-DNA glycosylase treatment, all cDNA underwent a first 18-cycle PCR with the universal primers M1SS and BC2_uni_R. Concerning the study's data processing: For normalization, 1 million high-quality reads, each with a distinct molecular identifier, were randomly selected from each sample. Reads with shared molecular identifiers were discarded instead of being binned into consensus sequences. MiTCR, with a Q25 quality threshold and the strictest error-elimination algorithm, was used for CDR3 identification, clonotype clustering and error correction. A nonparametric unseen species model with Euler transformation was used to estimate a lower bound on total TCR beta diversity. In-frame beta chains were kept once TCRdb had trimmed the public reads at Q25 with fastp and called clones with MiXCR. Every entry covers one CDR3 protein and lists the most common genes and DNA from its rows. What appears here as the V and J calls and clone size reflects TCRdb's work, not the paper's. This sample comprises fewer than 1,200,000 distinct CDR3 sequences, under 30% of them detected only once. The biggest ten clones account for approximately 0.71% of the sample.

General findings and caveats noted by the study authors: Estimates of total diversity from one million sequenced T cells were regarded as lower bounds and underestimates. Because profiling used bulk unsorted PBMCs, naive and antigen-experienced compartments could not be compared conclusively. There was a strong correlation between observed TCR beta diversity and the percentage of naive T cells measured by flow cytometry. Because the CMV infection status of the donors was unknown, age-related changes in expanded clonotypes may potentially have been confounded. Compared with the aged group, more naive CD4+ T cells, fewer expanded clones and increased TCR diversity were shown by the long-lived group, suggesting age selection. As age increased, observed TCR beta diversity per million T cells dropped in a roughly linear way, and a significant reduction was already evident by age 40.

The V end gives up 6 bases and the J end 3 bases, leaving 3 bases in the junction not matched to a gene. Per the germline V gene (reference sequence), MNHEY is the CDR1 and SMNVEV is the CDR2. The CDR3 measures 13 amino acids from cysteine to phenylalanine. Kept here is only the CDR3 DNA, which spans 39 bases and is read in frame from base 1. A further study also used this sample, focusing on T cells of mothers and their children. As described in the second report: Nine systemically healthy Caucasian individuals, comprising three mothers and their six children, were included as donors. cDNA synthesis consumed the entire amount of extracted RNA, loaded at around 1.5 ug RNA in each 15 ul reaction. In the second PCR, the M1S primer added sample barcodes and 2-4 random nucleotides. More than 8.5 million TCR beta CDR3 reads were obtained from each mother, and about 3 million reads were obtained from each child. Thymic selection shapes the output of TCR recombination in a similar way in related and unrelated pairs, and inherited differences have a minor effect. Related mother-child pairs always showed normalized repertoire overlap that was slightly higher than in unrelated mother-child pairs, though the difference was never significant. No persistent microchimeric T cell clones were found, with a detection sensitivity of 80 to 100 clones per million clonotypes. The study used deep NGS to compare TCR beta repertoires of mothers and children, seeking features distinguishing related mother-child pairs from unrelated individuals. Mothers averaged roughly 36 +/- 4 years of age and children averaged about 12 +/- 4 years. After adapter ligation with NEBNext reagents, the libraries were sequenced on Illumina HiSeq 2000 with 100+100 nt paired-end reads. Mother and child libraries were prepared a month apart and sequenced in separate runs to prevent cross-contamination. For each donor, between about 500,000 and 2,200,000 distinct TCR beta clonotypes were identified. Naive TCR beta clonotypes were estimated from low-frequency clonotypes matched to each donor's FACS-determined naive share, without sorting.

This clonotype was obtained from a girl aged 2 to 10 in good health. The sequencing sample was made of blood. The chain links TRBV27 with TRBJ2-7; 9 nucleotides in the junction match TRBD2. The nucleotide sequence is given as TGTGCCAGCAGGTTACTAGCGGGCTACGAGCAGTACTTC. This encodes CASRLLAGYEQYF.